This passage covers 19 T cell receptor beta chains from one sample sequenced in a study of vaccination and CD4 T cells after COVID-19. Researchers used the Oncomine TCR Beta short-read assay to sequence DNA from cultured CD4+ T cells. TCRdb re-called the PCR reads through MiXCR, storing one row per CDR3 protein. The data contain over 10,000 distinct CDR3 sequences, approximately 76% of them singletons. The antigens for these receptors are not known. Noted treatment: 10-day PBMC culture with coronavirus spike peptide pools or control peptides (ViraFEST assay). Sequencing used CD4+ T cells from blood, cultured in vitro. These receptors originate from a human donor who had recovered from COVID-19.

This clonotype has a single count. The chain employs TRBV7-2 and TRBJ1-5, with D uncertain. Germline V gene data show CDR1 as SGHTA and CDR2 as FQGNSA. The CDR3 has 16 residues. Trimming stripped 0 bases from V and 1 base from J, with 10 bases between. The chain's CDR3 is CASSLASSRSNQPQHF. The DNA of the CDR3 is TGTGCCAGCAGCTTAGCGTCGTCTCGGAGCAATCAGCCCCAGCATTTT.

This clonotype was seen a few times. The rearrangement joins TRBV7-9 to TRBJ1-2; 7 nucleotides match TRBD1. The CDR3 has 16 amino acids. The trim removed 5 bases at V and 0 bases at J, leaving 9 bases unmatched. Looked up from germline, CDR1 is SEHNR and CDR2 is FQNEAQ (reference sequence). CDR3 sequence: CASSVTGQRPNYGYTF. The DNA for the CDR3 is TGTGCCAGCAGCGTAACGGGACAGAGACCTAACTATGGCTACACCTTC.

The chain combines TRBV6-1 with TRBJ1-5, with TRBD1 matching 7 bases. The germline V gene encodes CDR1 MNHNS and CDR2 SASEGT. The ends lost 5 bases at V and 0 bases at J; junction bases unmatched: 10. The CDR3 length is 17 residues. DNA of the CDR3: TGTGCCAGCAGTCTTACAGGGGCGGTTGGTAGCAATCAGCCCCAGCATTTT. This encodes CASSLTGAVGSNQPQHF.

This clonotype appeared once. This chain links TRBV6-1 with TRBJ2-5; D uncertain. CDR1 is MNHNS and CDR2 is SASEGT in the germline V gene. The CDR3 spans 15 residues. V was shortened by 5 bases and J by 5 bases, with 18 bases between the two germline ends. The CDR3 nucleotides are TGTGCCAGCAGTCAACGGCTTCAAGGCAGGGAGACCCAGTACTTC. Protein product: CASSQRLQGRETQYF.

The chain recombines TRBV6-1 with TRBJ1-3; 7 nucleotides agree with TRBD1. CDR3 length: 12 amino acids. Germline V gene lookup returns CDR1 MNHNS and CDR2 SASEGT. V lost 8 bases to trimming and J lost 7 bases; unmatched junction nucleotides: 5. CDR3 loop: CASSGGRNTIYF. The CDR3 coding sequence is TGTGCCAGCTCAGGGGGGCGCAACACCATATATTTT.

The chain carries TRBV4-3 and TRBJ1-1; D perhaps matches TRBD1 (6 bases). The germline V gene has CDR1 LGHNA and CDR2 YSLEER. V was pared by 1 base and J by 0 bases, with 12 bases between. The CDR3 loop spans 16 amino acids. CDR3 residues: CASSQGDRYMNTEAFF. The DNA of the CDR3 is TGCGCCAGCAGCCAAGGAGACAGGTACATGAACACTGAAGCTTTCTTT.

The chain couples TRBV5-1 to TRBJ2-2, with 11 bases lining up with TRBD2. V lost 4 bases and J lost 8; bases outside the gene matches: 7. Looked up from germline, CDR1 is SGHRS and CDR2 is YFSETQ. The CDR3 covers 15 residues. CDR3 nucleotide sequence: TGCGCCAGCAGCACAGGACTAGCGGGCCCGGGGGAGCTGTTTTTT. Translation gives CASSTGLAGPGELFF.

V is TRBV7-8 and J is TRBJ1-3; D gene uncertain. The CDR3 sequence is 13 residues long. With 7 bases removed from V and 4 bases from J, the gap between germline ends came to 11 bases. The germline V gene has CDR1 SGHVS and CDR2 FQNEAQ. CDR3 sequence reads: CASTTLQGNTIYF. The CDR3, as DNA: TGTGCCAGCACCACACTCCAGGGAAACACCATATATTTT.

The chain has TRBV28 and TRBJ2-7; the D gene is possibly TRBD1 (6 bases). This CDR3 spans 16 amino acids. CDR1 and CDR2 from the germline V gene are MDHEN and SYDVKM. Trimming took 5 bases from V and 3 from J, leaving 20 bases between them. The CDR3 protein is CASSGPPGGWIYEQYF. CDR3 in DNA: TGTGCCAGCAGTGGCCCACCTGGGGGCTGGATCTACGAGCAGTACTTC. Complete variable domain (other parts from reference TRBV28 and TRBJ2-7): DVKVTQSSRYLVKRTGEKVFLECVQDMDHENMFWYRQDPGLGLRLIYFSYDVKMKEKGDIPEGYSVSREKKERFSLILESASTNQTSMYLCASSGPPGGWIYEQYFGPGTRLTVT.

V gene TRBV27 combines with J gene TRBJ2-7; 7 bases map to TRBD1. CDR3 size: 15 residues. V was pared by 8 bases and J by 2 bases, with 12 bases of the junction left unmatched. CDR1 and CDR2 (germline): MNHEY, SMNVEV (reference sequence). The CDR3, as DNA: TGTGCCAGCTCTCAGGTGAGGGGACAGACCTACGAGCAGTACTTC. Translation gives CASSQVRGQTYEQYF.

V usage is TRBV19 and J usage is TRBJ1-5; 12 bases are a match to TRBD1. The CDR3 consists of 16 residues. The germline CDR1 and CDR2 sequences are LNHDA and SQIVND (reference sequence). The trim removed 5 bases at V and 3 bases at J, leaving 5 bases unmatched. The CDR3 sequence: CASSPRDRGPNQPQHF. CDR3 sequence (DNA): TGTGCCAGTAGTCCCCGGGACAGGGGGCCCAATCAGCCCCAGCATTTT.

In its sample, this clonotype was seen a few times. The chain uses TRBV20-1 and TRBJ1-1, with 7 bases that match TRBD1. The CDR3 contains 12 residues. The germline V gene has CDR1 DFQATT and CDR2 SNEGSKA (reference sequence). V dropped 6 bases and J dropped 7; count of bases not matched to a gene: 8. The CDR3 sequence: CSAGGRGREAFF. CDR3 coding DNA: TGCAGTGCCGGGGGGAGGGGGCGTGAAGCTTTCTTT.

The sample holds one count of this clonotype. The chain carries TRBV7-9 and TRBJ1-2; D is unresolved. In germline, CDR1 is SEHNR, CDR2 FQNEAQ (reference sequence). V dropped 5 bases and J dropped 7 bases, with 20 bases sitting between them. The CDR3 contains 15 residues. The CDR3 loop reads CASSVSRELLGGYTF. The DNA of the CDR3 is TGTGCCAGCAGCGTTAGTAGGGAGCTACTGGGTGGCTACACCTTC.

This rearrangement joins TRBV28 to TRBJ1-5; D is undetermined. V lost 1 base to trimming and J lost 4 bases, with 5 bases between them. The CDR3 is 13 amino acids. The germline CDR1 and CDR2 sequences are MDHEN and SYDVKM. CDR3 sequence reads: CASSLLGNQPQHF. CDR3 nucleotide sequence: TGTGCCAGCAGTTTATTGGGGAATCAGCCCCAGCATTTT.

V is TRBV7-2 and J is TRBJ1-1; D not resolved. The germline V gene encodes CDR1 SGHTA and CDR2 FQGNSA. V lost 3 bases to trimming and J lost 0 bases, with 14 bases between them. The CDR3 runs to 16 residues. Here the CDR3 DNA reads TGTGCCAGCAGCTTGTTGTCCCGGGAGGTGAACACTGAAGCTTTCTTT. It codes for CASSLLSREVNTEAFF.

The chain uses TRBV24-1 and TRBJ2-3; 11 bases are shared with TRBD1. This CDR3 has 13 residues. Germline loops: CDR1 KGHDR, CDR2 SFDVKD. With 8 bases clipped from V and 4 bases from J, the junction kept 1 base outside the gene matches. CDR3 sequence: CATKGQGADTQYF. The CDR3 region has the DNA TGTGCCACCAAGGGACAGGGGGCAGATACGCAGTATTTT.

V is TRBV28 and J is TRBJ2-7; 9 nucleotides align to TRBD1. The CDR3 has 15 residues. The germline V gene encodes CDR1 MDHEN and CDR2 SYDVKM. V dropped 3 bases and J dropped 4; count of bases not matched to a gene: 7. CDR3 DNA: TGTGCCAGCAGTTTGACCGGGACAGGGATTTACGAGCAGTACTTC. It translates to CASSLTGTGIYEQYF.

This clonotype turned up a few times. J is TRBJ1-6 and V is TRBV20-1, with a tentative D call TRBD1 (6 bases). V dropped 4 bases and J dropped 7 bases, with 20 bases sitting between them. The CDR3 loop spans 16 amino acids. Germline loops: CDR1 DFQATT, CDR2 SNEGSKA (reference sequence). The CDR3 DNA reads as TGCAGTGCTACGCCCCGCCTAGGGGGGGGGAATTCACCCCTCCACTTT. Translating it yields CSATPRLGGGNSPLHF.

The J gene is TRBJ1-2, the V gene TRBV27; 9 nucleotides agree with TRBD1. CDR1 MNHEY and CDR2 SMNVEV come from the germline V gene (reference sequence). This CDR3 has 15 residues. V lost 1 base, J lost 6 bases, and 6 bases stayed unmatched. The CDR3 coding sequence is TGTGCCAGCAGTTTATTGGGGACAGGGAAAGATGGCTACACCTTC. It codes for CASSLLGTGKDGYTF.